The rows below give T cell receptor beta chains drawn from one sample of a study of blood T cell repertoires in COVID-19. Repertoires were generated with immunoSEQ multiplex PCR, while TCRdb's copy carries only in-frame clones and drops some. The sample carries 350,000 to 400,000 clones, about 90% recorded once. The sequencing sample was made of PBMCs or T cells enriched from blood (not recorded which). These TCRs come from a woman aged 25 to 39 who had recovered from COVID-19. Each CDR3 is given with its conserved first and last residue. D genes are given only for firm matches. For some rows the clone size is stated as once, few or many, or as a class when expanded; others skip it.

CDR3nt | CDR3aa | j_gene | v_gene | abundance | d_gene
TGTGCCAGCAGCTTGGGGGGAGGGTACACTGAAGCTTTCTTT | CASSLGGGYTEAFF | TRBJ1-1 | TRBV5-4 | NA | NA
TGTGCCAGCAGCGTTAGCGGGGTCTCGTCCAATGAGCAGTTCTTC | CASSVSGVSSNEQFF | TRBJ2-1 | TRBV9 | NA | TRBD2
TGTGCCATCTTATCCGGGACTAGCGGGAGAGAGCAGTATTTT | CAILSGTSGREQYF | TRBJ2-3 | TRBV2 | NA | TRBD2
TGTGCCAGCAGCCAAGAGGGAGGGGTCAGGGAGCTGTTTTTT | CASSQEGGVRELFF | TRBJ2-2 | TRBV14 | NA | TRBD2
TGTGCCACCAGTGTCCCCGGAGGGCAGTTCGATGAGCAGTTCTTC | CATSVPGGQFDEQFF | TRBJ2-1 | TRBV24-1 | NA | NA
TGTGCCAGCAAGGGGCTAGAAAATTCACCCCTCCACTTT | CASKGLENSPLHF | TRBJ1-6 | TRBV12-3/TRBV12-4 | NA | NA
TGTGCCAGCAGCTTGGCCATCGCAGGGCGAGGCTACACCTTC | CASSLAIAGRGYTF | TRBJ1-2 | TRBV5-4 | NA | NA
TGTGCCAGCAGTTCAAGGGGGCAGTTCTATGGCTACACCTTC | CASSSRGQFYGYTF | TRBJ1-2 | TRBV27 | NA | TRBD1
TGTGCCACCAGCAGAGGACAGGGATCACCCCTCCACTTT | CATSRGQGSPLHF | TRBJ1-6 | TRBV15 | NA | TRBD1
TGCAGTGCTAGTGAATCCGGGACAGGGAATGAAAAACTGTTTTTT | CSASESGTGNEKLFF | TRBJ1-4 | TRBV20-1 | NA | TRBD1
TGTGCCACCGCCACGGGGTCGGGCAACGAGCAGTACTTC | CATATGSGNEQYF | TRBJ2-7 | TRBV15 | NA | NA
TGCGCCAGCAGCCCTAGACAGGCCTGGGACTACGAGCAGTACTTC | CASSPRQAWDYEQYF | TRBJ2-7 | TRBV5-1 | few | NA
TGTGCCAGCAGCCCTACAGGGTTAGGAACTGAAGCTTTCTTT | CASSPTGLGTEAFF | TRBJ1-1 | TRBV7-2 | NA | NA
TGTGCCAGCAGCGTACTAGCGGGTCCCACAGATACGCAGTATTTT | CASSVLAGPTDTQYF | TRBJ2-3 | TRBV9 | NA | TRBD2
TGTGCCAGCAGCCGACTAGCTTACAATGAGCAGTTCTTC | CASSRLAYNEQFF | TRBJ2-1 | TRBV3-1/TRBV3-2 | NA | TRBD2
TGTGCCAGCAGCTTAGACAGGGGGGTACCTTACGAGCAGTACTTC | CASSLDRGVPYEQYF | TRBJ2-7 | TRBV7-6 | NA | TRBD1
TGTGCCAGCAGCGAACCGGGACTAGCGGGAGTTGAGCAGTACTTC | CASSEPGLAGVEQYF | TRBJ2-7 | TRBV27 | NA | TRBD2
TGTGCCAGCTGGGACAGACCGAACACCGGGGAGCTGTTTTTT | CASWDRPNTGELFF | TRBJ2-2 | TRBV2 | NA | TRBD1
TGTGCCAGCAGCTTGGGGGGGGGTAATGAAAAACTGTTTTTT | CASSLGGGNEKLFF | TRBJ1-4 | TRBV5-4 | NA | NA
TGTGCCAGCAGGAGTACAGCAGGTAGCACAGATACGCAGTATTTT | CASRSTAGSTDTQYF | TRBJ2-3 | TRBV5-4 | NA | NA
TGTGCCAGCAGCGAGGGGGCTGGGCAGCCCCAGCATTTT | CASSEGAGQPQHF | TRBJ1-5 | TRBV9 | NA | TRBD1
TGTGCCAGCAGCTCATCAGTTAGGGGCACTGAAGCTTTCTTT | CASSSSVRGTEAFF | TRBJ1-1 | TRBV7-9 | NA | NA